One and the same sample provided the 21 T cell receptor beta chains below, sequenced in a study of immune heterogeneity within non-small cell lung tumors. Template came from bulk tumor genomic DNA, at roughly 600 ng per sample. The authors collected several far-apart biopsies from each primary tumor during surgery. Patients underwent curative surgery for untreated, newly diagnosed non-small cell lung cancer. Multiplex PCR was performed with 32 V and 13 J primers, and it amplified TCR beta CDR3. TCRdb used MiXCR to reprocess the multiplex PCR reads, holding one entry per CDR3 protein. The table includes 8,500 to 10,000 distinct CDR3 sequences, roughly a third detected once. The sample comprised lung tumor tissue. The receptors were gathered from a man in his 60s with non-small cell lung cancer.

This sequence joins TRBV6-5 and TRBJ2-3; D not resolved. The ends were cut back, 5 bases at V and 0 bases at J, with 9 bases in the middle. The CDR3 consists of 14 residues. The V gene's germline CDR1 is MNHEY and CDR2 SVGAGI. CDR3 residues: CASSGQISTDTQYF. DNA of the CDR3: TGTGCCAGCAGTGGTCAAATTAGCACAGATACGCAGTATTTT.

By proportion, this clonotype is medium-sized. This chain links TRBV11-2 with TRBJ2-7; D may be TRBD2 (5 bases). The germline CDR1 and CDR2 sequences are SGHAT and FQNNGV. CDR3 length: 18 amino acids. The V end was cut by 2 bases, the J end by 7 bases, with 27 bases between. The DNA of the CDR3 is TGTGCCAGCAGCTTACGTAGGCGGAGTCAGACGGGAATTCGGGAGCAGTACTTC. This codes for CASSLRRRSQTGIREQYF.

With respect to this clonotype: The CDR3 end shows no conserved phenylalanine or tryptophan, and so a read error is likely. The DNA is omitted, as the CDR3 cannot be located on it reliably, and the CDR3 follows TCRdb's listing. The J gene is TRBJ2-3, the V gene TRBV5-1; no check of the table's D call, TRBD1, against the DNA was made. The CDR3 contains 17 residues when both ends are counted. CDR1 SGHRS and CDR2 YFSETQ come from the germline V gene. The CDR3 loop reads CASSPREGSGYEQYFGP.

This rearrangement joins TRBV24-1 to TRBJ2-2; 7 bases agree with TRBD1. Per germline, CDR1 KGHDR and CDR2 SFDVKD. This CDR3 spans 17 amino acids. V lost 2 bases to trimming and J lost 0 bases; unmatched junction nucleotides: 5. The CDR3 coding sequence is TGTGCCACCAGTGATTCTGAAGGACAGGCGAACACCGGGGAGCTGTTTTTT. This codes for CATSDSEGQANTGELFF.

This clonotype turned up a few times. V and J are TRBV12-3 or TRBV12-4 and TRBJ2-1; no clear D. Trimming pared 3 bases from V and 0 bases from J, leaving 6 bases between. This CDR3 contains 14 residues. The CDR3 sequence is CASSFASSYNEQFF. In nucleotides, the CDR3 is TGTGCCAGCAGTTTTGCGAGCTCCTACAATGAGCAGTTCTTC.

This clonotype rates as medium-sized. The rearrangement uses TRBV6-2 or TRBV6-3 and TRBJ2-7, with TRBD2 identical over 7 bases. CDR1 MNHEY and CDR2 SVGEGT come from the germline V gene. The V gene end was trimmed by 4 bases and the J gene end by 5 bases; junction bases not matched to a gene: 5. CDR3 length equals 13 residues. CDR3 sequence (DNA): TGTGCCAGCAGTTTGGCTAGCGGAAACGAGCAGTACTTC. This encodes CASSLASGNEQYF.

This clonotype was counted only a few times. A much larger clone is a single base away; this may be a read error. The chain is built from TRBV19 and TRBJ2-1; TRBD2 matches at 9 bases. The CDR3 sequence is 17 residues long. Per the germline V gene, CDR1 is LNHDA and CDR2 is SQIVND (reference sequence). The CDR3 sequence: CASSPYSSGGKFNGQFF. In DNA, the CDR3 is TGTGCCAGTAGTCCTTATAGTAGCGGGGGTAAATTCAATGGGCAGTTCTTC.

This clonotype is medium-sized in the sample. This CDR3 reads CASSRDSSGRYEQYF. The CDR3, as DNA: TGTGCCAGCAGCCGGGATAGTAGCGGGAGGTACGAGCAGTACTTC. The chain has TRBV7-8 and TRBJ2-7; 10 bases map to TRBD2. V lost 5 bases to trimming and J lost 4 bases; unmatched junction nucleotides: 8. CDR1 SGHVS and CDR2 FQNEAQ come from the germline V gene. The CDR3 contains 15 residues.

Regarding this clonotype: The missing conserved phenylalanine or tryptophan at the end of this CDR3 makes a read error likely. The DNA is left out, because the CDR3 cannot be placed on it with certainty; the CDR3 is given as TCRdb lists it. The CDR3 here is CASSLLPGKGDEQYFGL. This rearrangement joins TRBV27 to TRBJ2-3; TRBD1 is the table's D call, not checked against the DNA. With termini counted, the CDR3 has 17 amino acids. Per germline, CDR1 MNHEY and CDR2 SMNVEV (reference sequence).

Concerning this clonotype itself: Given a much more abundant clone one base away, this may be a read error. DNA for the CDR3: TGTGCCAGCAGCCTAGCGGGCCTCTCCTACGAGCAGTACTTC. Amino acids: CASSLAGLSYEQYF. This chain connects TRBV16 to TRBJ2-7; the match to TRBD2 covers 7 bases. V lost 4 bases to trimming and J lost 0 bases; unmatched junction nucleotides: 3. CDR3 size: 14 residues. The germline V gene encodes CDR1 KGHSY and CDR2 FQNENV.

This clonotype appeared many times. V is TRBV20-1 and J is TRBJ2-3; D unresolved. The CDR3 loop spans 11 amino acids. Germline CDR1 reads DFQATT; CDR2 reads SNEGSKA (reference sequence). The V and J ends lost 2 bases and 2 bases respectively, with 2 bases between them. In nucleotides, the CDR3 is TGCAGTGCTAGAAACACAGATACGCAGTATTTT. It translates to CSARNTDTQYF.

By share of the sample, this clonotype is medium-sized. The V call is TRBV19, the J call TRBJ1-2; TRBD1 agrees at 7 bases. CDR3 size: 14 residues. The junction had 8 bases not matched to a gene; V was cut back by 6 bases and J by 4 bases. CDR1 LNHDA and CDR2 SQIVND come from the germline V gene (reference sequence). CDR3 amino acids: CASRTGSRGYGYTF. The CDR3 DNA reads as TGTGCCAGTAGGACAGGGAGTCGCGGCTATGGCTACACCTTC.

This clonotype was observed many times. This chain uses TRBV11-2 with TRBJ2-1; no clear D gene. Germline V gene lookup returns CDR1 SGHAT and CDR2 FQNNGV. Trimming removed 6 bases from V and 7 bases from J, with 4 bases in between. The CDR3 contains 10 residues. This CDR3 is CASRKNEQFF. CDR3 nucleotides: TGTGCCAGCAGGAAGAATGAGCAGTTCTTC.

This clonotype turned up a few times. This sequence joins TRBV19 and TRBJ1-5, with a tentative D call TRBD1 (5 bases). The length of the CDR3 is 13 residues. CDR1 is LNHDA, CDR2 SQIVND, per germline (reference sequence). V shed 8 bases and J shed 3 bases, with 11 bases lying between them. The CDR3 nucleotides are TGTGCCAGTGACAGAAACTACAATCAGCCCCAGCATTTT. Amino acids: CASDRNYNQPQHF.

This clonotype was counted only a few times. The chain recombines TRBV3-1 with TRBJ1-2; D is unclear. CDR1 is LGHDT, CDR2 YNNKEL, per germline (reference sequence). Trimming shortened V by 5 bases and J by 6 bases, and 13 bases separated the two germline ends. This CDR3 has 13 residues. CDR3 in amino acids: CASSITYGNGYTF. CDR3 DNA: TGTGCCAGCAGCATAACATATGGCAATGGCTACACCTTC.

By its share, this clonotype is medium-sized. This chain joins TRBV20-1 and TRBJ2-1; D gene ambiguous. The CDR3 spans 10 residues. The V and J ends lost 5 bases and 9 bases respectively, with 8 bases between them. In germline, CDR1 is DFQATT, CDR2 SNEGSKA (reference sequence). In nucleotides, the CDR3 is TGCAGTGCTGGGATCGGTGAGCAGTTCTTC. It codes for CSAGIGEQFF.

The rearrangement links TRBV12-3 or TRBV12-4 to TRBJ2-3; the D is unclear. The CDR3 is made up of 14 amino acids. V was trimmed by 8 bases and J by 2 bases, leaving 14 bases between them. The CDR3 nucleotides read TGTGCCAGCTCGGTCCGACGGATCACAGATACGCAGTATTTT. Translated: CASSVRRITDTQYF.

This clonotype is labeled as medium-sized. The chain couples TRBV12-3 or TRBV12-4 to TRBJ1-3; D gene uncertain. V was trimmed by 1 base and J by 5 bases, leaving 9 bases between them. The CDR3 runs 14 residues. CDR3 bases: TGTGCCAGCAGTTTAGGGGGTCTTAGAAACACCATATATTTT. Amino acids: CASSLGGLRNTIYF.

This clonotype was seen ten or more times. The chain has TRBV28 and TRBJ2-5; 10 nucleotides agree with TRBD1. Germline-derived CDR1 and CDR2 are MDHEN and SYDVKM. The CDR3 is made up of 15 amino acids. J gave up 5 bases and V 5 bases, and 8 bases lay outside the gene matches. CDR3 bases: TGTGCCAGCAGTGGGGGCGGGACAGGGGTGGAGACCCAGTACTTC. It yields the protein CASSGGGTGVETQYF.

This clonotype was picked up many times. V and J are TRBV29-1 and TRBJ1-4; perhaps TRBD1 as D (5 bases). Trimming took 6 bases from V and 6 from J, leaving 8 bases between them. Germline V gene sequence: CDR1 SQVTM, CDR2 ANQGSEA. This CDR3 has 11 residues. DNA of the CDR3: TGCAGCGTAGGACATGATGAAAAACTGTTTTTT. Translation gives CSVGHDEKLFF.

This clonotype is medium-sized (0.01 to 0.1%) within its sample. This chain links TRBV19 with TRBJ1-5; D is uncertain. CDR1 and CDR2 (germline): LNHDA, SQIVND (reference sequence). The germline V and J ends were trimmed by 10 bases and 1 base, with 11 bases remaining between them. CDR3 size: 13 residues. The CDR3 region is CATSWQSNQPQHF. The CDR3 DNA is TGTGCCACCTCGTGGCAGAGCAATCAGCCCCAGCATTTT.